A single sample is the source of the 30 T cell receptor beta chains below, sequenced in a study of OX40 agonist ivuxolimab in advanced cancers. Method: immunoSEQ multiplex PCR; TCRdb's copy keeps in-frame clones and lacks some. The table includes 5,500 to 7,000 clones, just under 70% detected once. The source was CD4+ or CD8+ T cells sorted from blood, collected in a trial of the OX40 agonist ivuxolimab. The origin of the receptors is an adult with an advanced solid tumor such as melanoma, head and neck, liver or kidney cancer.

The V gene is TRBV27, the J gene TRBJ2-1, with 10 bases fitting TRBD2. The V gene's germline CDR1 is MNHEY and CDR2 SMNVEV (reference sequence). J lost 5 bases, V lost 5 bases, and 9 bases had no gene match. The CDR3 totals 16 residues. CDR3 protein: CASSPLGLAEHNEQFF. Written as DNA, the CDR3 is TGTGCCAGCAGTCCCCTCGGACTAGCGGAACACAATGAGCAGTTCTTC.

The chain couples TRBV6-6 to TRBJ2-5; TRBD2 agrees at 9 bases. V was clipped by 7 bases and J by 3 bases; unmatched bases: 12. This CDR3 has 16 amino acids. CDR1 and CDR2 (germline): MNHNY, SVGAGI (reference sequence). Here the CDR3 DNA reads TGTGCCAGCATGTCTTCAGGGGCTAGCGGGAAAGAGACCCAGTACTTC. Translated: CASMSSGASGKETQYF.

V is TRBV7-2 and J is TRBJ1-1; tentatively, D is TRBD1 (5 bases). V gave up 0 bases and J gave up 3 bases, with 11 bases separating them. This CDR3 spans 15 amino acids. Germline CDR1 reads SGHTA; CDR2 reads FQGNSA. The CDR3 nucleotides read TGTGCCAGCAGCTTAGCGCTCGGGGCTTACACTGAAGCTTTCTTT. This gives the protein CASSLALGAYTEAFF.

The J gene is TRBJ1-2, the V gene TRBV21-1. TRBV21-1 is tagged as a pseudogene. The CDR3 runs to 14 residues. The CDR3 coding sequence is TGTGCCAGCAGCTCAGGGACTGGGGGTGAGGGCTACACCTTC. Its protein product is CASSSGTGGEGYTF.

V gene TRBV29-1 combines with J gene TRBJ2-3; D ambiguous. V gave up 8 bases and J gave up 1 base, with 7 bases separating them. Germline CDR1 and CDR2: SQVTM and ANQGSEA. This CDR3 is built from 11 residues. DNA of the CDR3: TGCAGCCCCCTGGGCACAGATACGCAGTATTTT. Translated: CSPLGTDTQYF.

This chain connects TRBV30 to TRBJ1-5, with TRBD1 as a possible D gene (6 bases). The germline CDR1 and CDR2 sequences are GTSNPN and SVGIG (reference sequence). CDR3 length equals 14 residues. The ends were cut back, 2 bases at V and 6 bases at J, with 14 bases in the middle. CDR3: CAWSLREGVQPQHF. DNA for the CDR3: TGTGCCTGGAGTTTAAGGGAGGGGGTTCAGCCCCAGCATTTT.

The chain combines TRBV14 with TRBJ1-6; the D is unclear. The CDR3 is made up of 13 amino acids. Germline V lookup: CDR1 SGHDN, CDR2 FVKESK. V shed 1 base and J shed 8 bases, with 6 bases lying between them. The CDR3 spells CASSQVNDSPLHF. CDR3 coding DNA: TGTGCCAGCAGCCAAGTGAACGATTCACCCCTCCACTTT.

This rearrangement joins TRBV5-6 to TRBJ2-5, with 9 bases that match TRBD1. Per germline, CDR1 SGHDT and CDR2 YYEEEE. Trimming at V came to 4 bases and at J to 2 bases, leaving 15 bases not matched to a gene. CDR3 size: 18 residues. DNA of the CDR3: TGTGCCAGCAGCGGCCCCTTTCCGGGACAGGGCTTTCAAGAGACCCAGTACTTC. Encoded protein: CASSGPFPGQGFQETQYF.

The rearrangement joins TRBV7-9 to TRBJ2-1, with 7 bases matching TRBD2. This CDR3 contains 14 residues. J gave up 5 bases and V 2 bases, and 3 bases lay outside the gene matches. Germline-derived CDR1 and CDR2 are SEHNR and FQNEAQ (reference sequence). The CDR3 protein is CASSLPLADNEQFF. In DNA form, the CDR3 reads TGTGCCAGCAGCTTACCCCTAGCGGACAATGAGCAGTTCTTC.

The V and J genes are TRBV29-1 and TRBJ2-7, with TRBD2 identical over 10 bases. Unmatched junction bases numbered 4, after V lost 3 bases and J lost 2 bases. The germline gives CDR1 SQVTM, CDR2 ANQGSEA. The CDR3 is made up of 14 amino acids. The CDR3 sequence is CSVDPSGSTYEQYF. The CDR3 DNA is TGCAGCGTTGACCCTAGCGGGAGTACCTACGAGCAGTACTTC.

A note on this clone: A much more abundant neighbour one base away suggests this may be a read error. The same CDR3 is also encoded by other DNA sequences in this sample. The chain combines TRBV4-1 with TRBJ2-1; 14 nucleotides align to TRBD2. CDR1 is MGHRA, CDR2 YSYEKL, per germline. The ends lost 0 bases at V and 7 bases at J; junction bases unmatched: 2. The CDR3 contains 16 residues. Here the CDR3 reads CASSQDGLAGGNEQFF. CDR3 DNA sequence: TGCGCCAGCAGCCAAGACGGACTAGCGGGAGGTAATGAGCAGTTCTTC.

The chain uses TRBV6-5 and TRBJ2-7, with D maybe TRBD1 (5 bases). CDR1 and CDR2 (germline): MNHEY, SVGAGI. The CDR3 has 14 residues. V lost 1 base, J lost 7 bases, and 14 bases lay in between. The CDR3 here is CASSYFSSGQEQYF. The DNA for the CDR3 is TGTGCCAGCAGTTACTTTTCGTCAGGACAAGAGCAGTACTTC.

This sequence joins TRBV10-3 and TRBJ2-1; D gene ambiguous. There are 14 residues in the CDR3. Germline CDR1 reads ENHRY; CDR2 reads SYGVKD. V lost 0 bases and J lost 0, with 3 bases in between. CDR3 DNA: TGTGCCATCAGTGAGTCCGACTCCTACAATGAGCAGTTCTTC. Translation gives CAISESDSYNEQFF.

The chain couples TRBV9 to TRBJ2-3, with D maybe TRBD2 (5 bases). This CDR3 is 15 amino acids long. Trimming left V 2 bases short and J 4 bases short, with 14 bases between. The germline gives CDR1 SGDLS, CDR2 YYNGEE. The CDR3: CASSVGSGSADTQYF. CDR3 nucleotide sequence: TGTGCCAGCAGCGTGGGTTCAGGTAGCGCAGATACGCAGTATTTT.

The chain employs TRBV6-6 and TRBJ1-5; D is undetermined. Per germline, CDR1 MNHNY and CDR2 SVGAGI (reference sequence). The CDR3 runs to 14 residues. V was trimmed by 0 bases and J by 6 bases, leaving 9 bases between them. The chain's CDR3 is CASSYSNEGQPQHF. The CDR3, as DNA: TGTGCCAGCAGTTACTCGAATGAGGGTCAGCCCCAGCATTTT.

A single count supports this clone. The CDR3 region has the DNA TGTGCCAGCAGCTTGGACGGGACCCAAGAGACCCAGTACTTC. It codes for CASSLDGTQETQYF. The V gene is TRBV5-4, the J gene TRBJ2-5; D is tentatively TRBD1 or TRBD2 (5 bases each). There are 14 residues in the CDR3. Germline CDR1 and CDR2: SGHNT and YYREEE (reference sequence). Trimming removed 0 bases from V and 1 base from J, with 7 bases in between.

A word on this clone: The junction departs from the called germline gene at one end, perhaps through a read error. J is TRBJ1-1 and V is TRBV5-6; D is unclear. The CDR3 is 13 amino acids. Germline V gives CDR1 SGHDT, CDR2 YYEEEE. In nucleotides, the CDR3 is TGTTCCAGCAGCTTGTGCGGGTACACTGAAGCTTTCTTT. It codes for CSSSLCGYTEAFF. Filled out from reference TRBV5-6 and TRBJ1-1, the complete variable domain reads DAGVTQSPTHLIKTRGQQVTLRCSPKSGHDTVSWYQQALGQGPQFIFQYYEEEERQRGNFPDRFSGHQFPNYSSELNVNALLLGDSALYLCSSSLCGYTEAFFGQGTRLTVV.

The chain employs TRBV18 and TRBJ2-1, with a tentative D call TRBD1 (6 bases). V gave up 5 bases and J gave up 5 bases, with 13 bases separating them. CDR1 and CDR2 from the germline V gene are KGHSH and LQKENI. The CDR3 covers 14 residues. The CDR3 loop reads CASSSDRDNNEQFF. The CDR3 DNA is TGTGCCAGCTCATCCGATCGGGACAACAATGAGCAGTTCTTC.

For the CDR3, the DNA is TGTGCCAGTAGCGCGGACAGGGCTAGGGCAGATACGCAGTATTTT. Its protein product is CASSADRARADTQYF. This rearrangement joins TRBV19 to TRBJ2-3, with 8 bases identical to TRBD1. Germline values: CDR1 LNHDA, CDR2 SQIVND (reference sequence). After removal of 6 bases from V and 4 bases from J, the junction contained 9 bases not matched to a gene. This CDR3 spans 15 amino acids.

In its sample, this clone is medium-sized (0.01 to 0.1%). As DNA, the CDR3 is TGTGCCAGCAGTTTGGATTCGAATGACGACAATGAGCAGTTCTTC. This translates into CASSLDSNDDNEQFF. The chain uses TRBV6-5 and TRBJ2-1; D gene uncertain. CDR1 MNHEY and CDR2 SVGAGI come from the germline V gene. The CDR3 runs 15 residues. The germline V and J ends were trimmed by 4 bases and 5 bases, with 15 bases remaining between them.

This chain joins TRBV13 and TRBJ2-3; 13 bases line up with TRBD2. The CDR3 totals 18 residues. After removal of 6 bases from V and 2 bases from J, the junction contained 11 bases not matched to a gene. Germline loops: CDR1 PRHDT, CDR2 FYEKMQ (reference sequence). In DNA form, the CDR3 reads TGTGCCAGCAGTCCATCCCTAGGGACTAGCGGGGACACAGATACGCAGTATTTT. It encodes CASSPSLGTSGDTDTQYF. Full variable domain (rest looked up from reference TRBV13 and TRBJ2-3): AAGVIQSPRHLIKEKRETATLKCYPIPRHDTVYWYQQGPGQDPQFLISFYEKMQSDKGSIPDRFSAQQFSDYHSELNMSSLELGDSALYFCASSPSLGTSGDTDTQYFGPGTRLTVL.

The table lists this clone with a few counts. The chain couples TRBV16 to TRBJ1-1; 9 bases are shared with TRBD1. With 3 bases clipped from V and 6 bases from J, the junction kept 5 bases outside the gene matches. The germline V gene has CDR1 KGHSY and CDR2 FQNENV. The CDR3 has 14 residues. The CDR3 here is CASSQGTGKSEAFF. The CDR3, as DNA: TGTGCCAGCAGCCAGGGGACAGGGAAATCTGAAGCTTTCTTT. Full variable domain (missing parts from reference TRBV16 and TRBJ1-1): GEEVAQTPKHLVRGEGQKAKLYCAPIKGHSYVFWYQQVLKNEFKFLISFQNENVFDETGMPKERFSAKCLPNSPCSLEIQATKLEDSAVYFCASSQGTGKSEAFFGQGTRLTVV.

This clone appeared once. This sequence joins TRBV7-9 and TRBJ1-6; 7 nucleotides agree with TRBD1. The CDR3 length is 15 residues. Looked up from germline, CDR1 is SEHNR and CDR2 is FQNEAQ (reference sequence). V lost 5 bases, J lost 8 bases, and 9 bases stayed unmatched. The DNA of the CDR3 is TGTGCCAGCAGCCCCTGGGACAGTTCGTATTCACCCCTCCACTTT. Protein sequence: CASSPWDSSYSPLHF.

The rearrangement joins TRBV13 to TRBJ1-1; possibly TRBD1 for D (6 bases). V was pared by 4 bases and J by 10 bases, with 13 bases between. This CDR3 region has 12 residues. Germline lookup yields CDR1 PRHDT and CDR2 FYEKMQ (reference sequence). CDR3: CASSYFGGPAFF. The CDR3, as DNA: TGTGCCAGCAGCTACTTCGGGGGCCCAGCTTTCTTT.

CDR3 region: CASSPTHQGMNEQFF. The CDR3 bases are TGTGCCAGCAGCCCAACCCACCAGGGAATGAATGAGCAGTTCTTC. The chain carries TRBV7-3 and TRBJ2-1; a possible D gene is TRBD1 (5 bases). This CDR3 comprises 15 residues. CDR1 SGHTA and CDR2 FQGTGA come from the germline V gene. Trimming removed 5 bases from V and 7 bases from J, with 18 bases in between.

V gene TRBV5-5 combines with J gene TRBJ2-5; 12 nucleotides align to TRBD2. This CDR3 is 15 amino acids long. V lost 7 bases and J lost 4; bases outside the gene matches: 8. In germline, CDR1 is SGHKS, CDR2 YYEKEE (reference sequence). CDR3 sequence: CASLFGTSGSETQYF. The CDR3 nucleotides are TGTGCCAGCTTGTTTGGGACTAGCGGGTCAGAGACCCAGTACTTC.

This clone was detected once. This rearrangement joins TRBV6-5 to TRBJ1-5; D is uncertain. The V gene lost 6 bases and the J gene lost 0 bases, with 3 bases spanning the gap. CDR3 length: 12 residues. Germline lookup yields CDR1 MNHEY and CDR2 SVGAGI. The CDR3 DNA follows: TGTGCCAGCAGCCATAGCAATCAGCCCCAGCATTTT. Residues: CASSHSNQPQHF.

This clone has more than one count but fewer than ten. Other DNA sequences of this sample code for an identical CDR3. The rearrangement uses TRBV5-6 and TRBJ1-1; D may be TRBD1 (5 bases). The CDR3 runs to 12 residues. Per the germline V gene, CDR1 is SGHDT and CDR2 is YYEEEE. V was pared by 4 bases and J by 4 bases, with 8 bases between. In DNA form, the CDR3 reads TGTGCCAGCAGCCTGAGGGGCACTGAAGCTTTCTTT. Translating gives CASSLRGTEAFF.

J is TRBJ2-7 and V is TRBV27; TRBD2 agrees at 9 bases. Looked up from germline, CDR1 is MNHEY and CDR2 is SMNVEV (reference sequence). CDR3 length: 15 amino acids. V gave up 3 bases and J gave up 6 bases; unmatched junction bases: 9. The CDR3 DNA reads TGTGCCAGCAGTTTGACTAGCGGACCGAACCCCGAGCAGTACTTC. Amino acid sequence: CASSLTSGPNPEQYF.

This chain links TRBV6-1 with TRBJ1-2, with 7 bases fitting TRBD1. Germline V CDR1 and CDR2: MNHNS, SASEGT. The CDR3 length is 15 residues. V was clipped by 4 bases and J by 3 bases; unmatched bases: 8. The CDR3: CASSVETGTDYGYTF. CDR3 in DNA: TGTGCCAGCAGTGTTGAAACCGGGACAGACTATGGCTACACCTTC.